This T cell receptor beta chain was sequenced in a study of blood T cells in healthy people across ages (dated by TCRdb to 2013 to 2016). In terms of the full investigation: In model experiments, roughly one uniquely barcoded TCR beta cDNA molecule per two T cells was captured by template switching. To avoid experimental bias, donors of different ages were spread randomly across the sequencing lanes. The study measured age-related changes in TCR beta repertoire diversity using deep sequencing normalized with unique cDNA molecular identifiers. The study analyzed two additional independent replicas of 1 million unique cDNA reads from the same blood draw for two donors, one aged 18 to 29 and one aged 80 or older. Four age groups were formed from the donors: young (average 16 years), middle-aged (approximately 42), aged (about 68) and long-lived (around 82). Results the study describes overall, beyond this receptor: The percentage of naive T cells measured by flow cytometry correlated strongly with observed TCR beta diversity. Compared with the aged group, the long-lived group had more naive CD4+ T cells, fewer expanded clones and increased TCR diversity, suggesting age selection. Observed TCR beta diversity per million T cells fell roughly linearly with age, and a significant reduction was already apparent by age about 36. Estimates of total diversity based on one million sequenced T cells were considered lower bounds and underestimates. Because profiling used bulk unsorted PBMCs, naive and antigen-experienced compartments could not be compared conclusively. Because donor CMV infection status was unknown, age-related changes in expanded clonotypes were potentially confounded.

Donors were 30 to 45 systemically healthy Caucasian individuals from Russia aged roughly 6 to 100 years. Each donor gave 8.5 to 10 milliliters of peripheral blood, collected into EDTA-treated Vacutainer tubes. PBMCs were isolated by Ficoll-Paque density-gradient centrifugation, with at least 6.5 million obtained per sample. Total RNA was extracted from PBMCs with Trizol reagent, with at least 5 micrograms obtained per sample. The percentages of naive CD45RAhigh/CD27high T cells were determined by flow cytometry on a PBMC aliquot from every donor. The table lists this clonotype with a few counts. Its antigen is currently not known. Nothing much larger sits one base from this clone, and base qualities are not available. Library method: 5' RACE. For sequencing, an Illumina HiSeq 2500 was employed. A second PCR of roughly 7 to 12 cycles was run with a J-beta primer mix and a sample-barcoded 5' primer. Each TCR beta cDNA molecule received a unique molecular identifier from a template-switch 5' adaptor carrying 12 random nucleotides. At least 2.5 million CDR3-containing paired-end reads were obtained from each sample. The Mint cDNA synthesis kit, primed by a TRBC-specific oligonucleotide, was used to synthesize first-strand cDNA from all RNA. After uracil-DNA glycosylase treatment, a first 18-cycle PCR used universal primers M1SS and BC2_uni_R on all cDNA. In the paper's pipeline: For normalization, 1 million high-quality reads were randomly selected from each sample, with every read carrying a distinct molecular identifier. Reads sharing molecular identifiers were discarded rather than binned into consensus sequences. CDR3 identification, clonotype clustering and error correction used MiTCR with a Q25 quality threshold and the strictest error-elimination algorithm. A nonparametric unseen species model using Euler transformation provided a lower-bound estimate of total TCR beta diversity. TCRdb reworked the public reads: Q25 trimming with fastp, MiXCR clone assembly, productive beta chains retained. Entries that share a CDR3 protein sequence are merged under the most common genes and DNA. V and J calls and clone size were set by TCRdb, not the authors. This sample holds roughly 1.5 million distinct CDR3 sequences; less than 45% were observed only once. About 4% of the sample is held by the ten biggest clonotypes.

CDR1 and CDR2, looked up from the germline V gene, are MDHEN and SYDVKM. Clipping removes 5 bases from V and 6 bases from J, with 13 as the unmatched junction base count. The CDR3 has 17 amino acids, counting the end cysteine and phenylalanine. CDR3 DNA is the only sequence kept; it has 51 bases, read in frame from the first base. The TCR comes from a woman aged 18-30 years in good health. Sequencing was performed on blood. The chain couples TRBV28 to TRBJ2-1; 10 junctional bases match TRBD2. The DNA sequence is TGTGCCAGCAGTCCCCATTTGACTAGCGGGTTCTTCAATGAGCAGTTCTTC. It translates as CASSPHLTSGFFNEQFF.